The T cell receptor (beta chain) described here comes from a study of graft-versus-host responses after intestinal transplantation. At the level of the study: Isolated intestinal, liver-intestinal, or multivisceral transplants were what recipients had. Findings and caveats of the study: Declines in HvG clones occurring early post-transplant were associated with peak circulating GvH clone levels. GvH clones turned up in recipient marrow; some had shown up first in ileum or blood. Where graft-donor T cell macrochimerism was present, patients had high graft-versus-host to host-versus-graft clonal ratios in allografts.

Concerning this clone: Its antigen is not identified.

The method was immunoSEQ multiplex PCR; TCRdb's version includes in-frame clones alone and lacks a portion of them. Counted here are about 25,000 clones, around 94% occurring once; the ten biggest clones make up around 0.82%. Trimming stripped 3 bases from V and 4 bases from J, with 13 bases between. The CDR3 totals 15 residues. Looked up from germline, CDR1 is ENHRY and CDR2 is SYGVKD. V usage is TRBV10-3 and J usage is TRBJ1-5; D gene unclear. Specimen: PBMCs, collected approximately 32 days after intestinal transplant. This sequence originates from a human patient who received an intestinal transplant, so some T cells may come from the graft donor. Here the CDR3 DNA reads TGTGCCATCAGTGATGAGGGAGGGAGTAATCAGCCCCAGCATTTT. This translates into CAISDEGGSNQPQHF.